This T cell receptor (beta chain) was sequenced for a study of CD8 T cells in Susac syndrome. Trimming cost V 4 bases and J 4 bases; bases outside gene matches: 26. CDR3 size: 21 residues. CDR1 and CDR2 from the germline V gene are GTSNPN and SVGIG (reference sequence). Reverse transcription of about 0.45 to 1 ug RNA was performed with random hexamers. TCRdb re-derived calls from the immunoSEQ multiplex PCR reads in MiXCR, one entry per CDR3 protein. The sample has approximately 190,000 distinct CDR3 sequences; 95% are singletons. The source material was CD4+ T cells from PBMCs. The chain carries TRBV30 and TRBJ2-7, with TRBD2 matching over 12 bases. This clonotype was sampled from a human donor with Susac syndrome. The CDR3 region has the DNA TGTGCCTGGACCTTTGGCACCGGACTAGCGGGGAGCCCGACGAGATTATACGAGCAGTACTTC. This translates into CAWTFGTGLAGSPTRLYEQYF.